The T cell receptor beta chain under discussion was sequenced for a study of shared clonotypes between healthy human individuals. With regard to this clone: The antigen remains unidentified.

Healthy HIV-negative adults with no recent acute infections or vaccinations were recruited as donors. Subsets obtained from CD4+ cells comprised CD45RA+ naive and CD45RA-negative memory cells. Sorted-subset replicate PCR reactions contained approximately 190 ng DNA, corresponding to some 29,000 T cell genomes. Using immunoSEQ multiplex PCR, the repertoire was profiled, and TCRdb retains in-frame clones only, with some absent. Counted here are over 1.5 million clones, 98% occurring once; the ten biggest clones make up roughly 0.45%. Study-level results: The study sampled only blood, and tissue repertoires likely differ.

V was trimmed by 6 bases and J by 5 bases, leaving 17 bases between them. Germline CDR1 and CDR2: SGHVS and FQNEAQ. This CDR3 spans 14 amino acids. The sequence was collected from a man in his thirties or forties in good health. Sequenced material: naive CD4+ T cells sorted from blood. Subset indicated: CD45RA+ positively selected. The chain employs TRBV7-8 and TRBJ2-7, with D perhaps TRBD1 (6 bases). CDR3 sequence: CASSRRTVEDEQYF. In DNA form, the CDR3 reads TGTGCCAGCAGTCGAAGGACAGTCGAAGACGAGCAGTACTTC.